These T cell receptor beta chains were read from a single sample in a study of Graves' ophthalmopathy and Graves' hyperthyroidism. TCRdb fed the multiplex PCR reads into MiXCR, producing one record per CDR3 protein. The sample contains hundreds of thousands of distinct CDR3 sequences, about a fifth of which appear only once. Sequences were obtained from peripheral blood. These receptor sequences come from a woman aged 18-29 years with stable Graves' hyperthyroidism. Some clones in this sample may be carry-over from other donors' samples. Both conserved end residues are part of each CDR3. The D gene is left open where the match is weak. A row's size may be missing; if present it is once, few, many or a size class.

d_call	j_call	clone_size	v_call	cdr3_nt	cdr3_aa
-	TRBJ2-7	few	TRBV15	TGTGCCACCAGCAGAGATAGAGCCAGACTCTACGAGCAGTACTTC	CATSRDRARLYEQYF
-	TRBJ2-2	-	TRBV12-3/TRBV12-4	TGTGCCAGCAGTTGGGACTTCTCCGGGGAGCTGTTTTTT	CASSWDFSGELFF
TRBD1	TRBJ1-6	many	TRBV6-1	TGTGCCAGCACCGGACAGGGGAATTCACCCCTCCACTTT	CASTGQGNSPLHF
-	TRBJ1-1	many	TRBV5-1	TGCGCCAGCAGGTCGGGGGGTGGCACTGAAGCTTTCTTT	CASRSGGGTEAFF
-	TRBJ2-7	few	TRBV28	TGTGCCAGCACCATGAAGGGGGAGGTCTACGAGCAGTACTTC	CASTMKGEVYEQYF
-	TRBJ1-5	many	TRBV19	TGTGCCAGTAGTACTGAGGGGGGATCGGCCAATCAGCCCCAGCATTTT	CASSTEGGSANQPQHF
-	TRBJ1-2	-	TRBV12-3/TRBV12-4	TGTGCCAGCAGTTTAGATTGGGGAAACTATGGCTACACCTTC	CASSLDWGNYGYTF
-	TRBJ1-5	-	TRBV20-1	TGCAGTGCTAGCGCTACGAACAATCAGCCCCAGCATTTT	CSASATNNQPQHF
TRBD2	TRBJ2-7	many	TRBV27	TGTGCCAGCAGTCTCGTGGGACTAGCGATATACGAGCAGTACTTC	CASSLVGLAIYEQYF
TRBD1	TRBJ1-6	-	TRBV12-3/TRBV12-4	TGTGCCAGCAGTCCGGTAGGGGGCAATTCACCCCTCCACTTT	CASSPVGGNSPLHF
TRBD1	TRBJ2-5	-	TRBV28	TGTGCCAGCAGTAGGAGAGACAGGGAACAAGAGACCCAGTACTTC	CASSRRDREQETQYF
TRBD1	TRBJ2-2	-	TRBV15	TGTGCCACCAAGCGGACAGGGTGGGGCGGGAAGCTGTTTTTT	CATKRTGWGGKLFF
-	TRBJ1-2	-	TRBV27	TGTGCCAGCAGTACTTCTAGCGTGGGGGCTTATGGCTACACCTTC	CASSTSSVGAYGYTF
TRBD1	TRBJ1-5	few	TRBV2	TGTGCCAGCAGTGCAAGGACAGGGGGCAATCAGCCCCAGCATTTT	CASSARTGGNQPQHF
TRBD1	TRBJ1-2	many	TRBV15	TGTGCCACCAGCAGACCGGGACAGCAAAACTATGGCTACACCTTC	CATSRPGQQNYGYTF
-	TRBJ1-1	many	TRBV5-1	TGCGCCAGCAGCCCCGGGCCTCGGACGACTGAAGCTTTCTTT	CASSPGPRTTEAFF
-	TRBJ2-5	many	TRBV14	TGTGCCAGCAGCCAAGAATGGGGTAGGGGTGAGACCCAGTACTTC	CASSQEWGRGETQYF
-	TRBJ2-7	few	TRBV20-1	TGCAGTGCTAGAGATGAAGGGCACGAGCAGTACTTC	CSARDEGHEQYF
-	TRBJ1-5	-	TRBV30	TGTGCCTGGGCTACGGGGATGGGTCAGCCCCAGCATTTT	CAWATGMGQPQHF
TRBD2	TRBJ2-6	few	TRBV27	TGTGCCAGCAGTTTATCCTACTTACTAGCGGGAGGTCTAAGCTCTGGGGCCAACGTCCTGACTTTC	CASSLSYLLAGGLSSGANVLTF
-	TRBJ2-7	many	TRBV5-1	TGCGCCAGCAGCTTGGTCGGGGGGCGCGAGCAGTACTTC	CASSLVGGREQYF
-	TRBJ2-4	many	TRBV2	TGTGCCAGCAGTGAACTCGGGGGAGCCAAAAACATTCAGTACTTC	CASSELGGAKNIQYF
TRBD1	TRBJ2-7	-	TRBV6-2/TRBV6-3	TGTGCCTACAGCCGTATCCGGGACAGGGCCTACGAGCAGTACTTC	CAYSRIRDRAYEQYF
-	TRBJ2-6	many	TRBV28	TGTGCCAGCAGTTGGGCCTCTGGGGCCAACGTCCTGACTTTC	CASSWASGANVLTF
-	TRBJ1-1	-	TRBV28	TGTGCCAGCAGTTTATGGGGCAGGGAACACACTGAAGCTTTCTTT	CASSLWGREHTEAFF
-	TRBJ1-1	many	TRBV6-1	TGTGCCAGCAGTCCAGGACACAAAGCAACTGAAGCTTTCTTT	CASSPGHKATEAFF
-	TRBJ2-5	many	TRBV20-1	TGCAGTGGATGGGAAGAGACCCAGTACTTC	CSGWEETQYF
-	TRBJ2-7	many	TRBV27	TGTGCCCCCGAGGGCTTCCACTACGAGCAGTACTTC	CAPEGFHYEQYF
-	TRBJ1-1	many	TRBV7-9	TGTGCCAGCAGCTTATTAGGCGCGGACACTGAAGCTTTCTTT	CASSLLGADTEAFF
-	TRBJ2-7	many	TRBV28	TGTGCCAGCAGGAAACAGGGATGGTACGAGCAGTACTTC	CASRKQGWYEQYF
-	TRBJ1-6	few	TRBV19	TGTGCCAGTAGTATAAGAGGGGAAAGCTCCTATAATTCACCCCTCCACTTT	CASSIRGESSYNSPLHF
-	TRBJ1-2	many	TRBV6-1	TGTGCCAGCAGGGGGCTTGAATATGGCTACACCTTC	CASRGLEYGYTF
-	TRBJ2-5	many	TRBV11-2	TGTGCCAGCAGCGGACTGGACTTACAAGAGACCCAGTACTTC	CASSGLDLQETQYF
-	TRBJ1-2	-	TRBV7-9	TGTGCCAGCAGCCCTCCTTGGGATGCGGGGGGCTACACCTTC	CASSPPWDAGGYTF
-	TRBJ2-5	many	TRBV7-2	TGTGCCAGCAGCTTAGCCAGTCAGCAAGAGACCCAGTACTTC	CASSLASQQETQYF
-	TRBJ2-7	-	TRBV20-1	TGCAGTGCTAGGGTGGGAGGGGGGTTCGGCGAGCAGTACTTC	CSARVGGGFGEQYF
-	TRBJ1-1	few	TRBV30	TGTGCCTGGAGTGTACGAGTAGGTGAAGCTTTCTTT	CAWSVRVGEAFF